Listed here is a single T cell receptor (beta chain). Its antigen is unidentified. Germline-derived CDR1 and CDR2 are SGHRS and YFSETQ. The length of the CDR3 is 14 residues. The germline V and J ends were trimmed by 0 bases and 7 bases, with 10 bases remaining between them. This entry belongs to a study of T cell responses to AZD1222 COVID-19 vaccine. TCRdb keeps only in-frame clones here, not all; method: immunoSEQ multiplex PCR. Among approximately 170,000 clones listed, under 95% were seen once. Findings and limits, study-wide: Among those given AZD1222, only 6 or 7 were seropositive at baseline.

This clonotype was sampled from an adult who received the AZD1222 COVID-19 vaccine. Sequences were derived from peripheral blood, sampled 28 days after the second AZD1222 dose. The V and J genes are TRBV5-1 and TRBJ1-4; a weak D match, TRBD1 (5 bases). The CDR3 bases are TGCGCCAGCAGCTTGGGTTCAGGGAGTGAAAAACTGTTTTTT. It is translated as CASSLGSGSEKLFF.